This entry is about one TCR beta chain. Its binding antigen is unknown. Base qualities are not at hand, and no much larger clone is one base apart. The source of the sample is a study of cytomegalovirus exposure and HLA in healthy donors (dated by TCRdb to the late 2010s). Looking at the study overall: The roughly 700 repertoires of the first cohort and the 120 validation repertoires were produced on the same platform, according to a later analysis. High-throughput TCR immunosequencing, statistical association of individual TCRs with disease status, and machine learning were combined to predict cytomegalovirus infection status. The study was designed to test whether signatures of past pathogen exposure could be identified by cataloging public T cell receptors. Along with the approximately 670-subject first cohort, a separate validation cohort of 120 different subjects was used.

From its cysteine to its phenylalanine, the CDR3 spans 14 amino acids. CDR3 DNA is the only sequence kept; it has 42 bases, read in frame from the first base. Germline trimming amounts to 5 bases on V and 1 base on J, with 1 as the count of junction bases outside the gene matches. CDR1 and CDR2, looked up from the germline V gene, are MRHNA and SNTAGT. Libraries were prepared through the immunoSEQ multiplex PCR assay. The original methods were these. A statistical classification framework was built for diagnosing cytomegalovirus status from the catalog of TCR beta chain sequences. The source is immuneACCESS, and TCRdb retained only in-frame sequences with V and J called. Part of the clones is not carried over; for the studies checked, unresolved V genes explain less than half of this, and the remainder is unexplained. That table gives V, J and clone size, and the DNA gave D and trimming. For this sample the table gives a few hundred thousand clones, of which just over 85% were detected only once. The ten most abundant clones make up around 0.8% of the sample.

Results and caveats for the whole study, not just this receptor: A few of the identified cytomegalovirus-associated TCR beta chains were confirmed in vitro to be specific for cytomegalovirus antigens. A later analysis lacked HLA typing for the validation cohort, so it scored co-occurrence in that cohort across all 120 repertoires. In a later analysis, TCRs clustered in the first cohort were found to also tend to co-occur in the roughly 120 validation repertoires, with 90% to 95% of cluster scores above 0. Cytomegalovirus status was reported to be diagnosed by the classifier with high specificity and sensitivity in both the original and validation cohorts. Most TCR sequences were seen in very few donors, while some public TCRs were found in many individuals. The study listed 150 to 200 TCR beta chains as associated with cytomegalovirus. The authors suggested that the approach could potentially be generalized to other disease states and immunological phenotypes.

The donors were included in the validation cohort of around 120 subjects, a group kept apart from the roughly 700-subject first cohort. The chain employs TRBV6-4 and TRBJ2-3, with 9 bases in between that match TRBD1. The TCR comes from a woman aged 18-35 years in good health and CMV-seronegative. The specimen sequenced was PBMCs. The DNA reads as follows: TGTGCCAGCAGTCGACAGGGGGGCACAGATACGCAGTATTTT. It translates as CASSRQGGTDTQYF.